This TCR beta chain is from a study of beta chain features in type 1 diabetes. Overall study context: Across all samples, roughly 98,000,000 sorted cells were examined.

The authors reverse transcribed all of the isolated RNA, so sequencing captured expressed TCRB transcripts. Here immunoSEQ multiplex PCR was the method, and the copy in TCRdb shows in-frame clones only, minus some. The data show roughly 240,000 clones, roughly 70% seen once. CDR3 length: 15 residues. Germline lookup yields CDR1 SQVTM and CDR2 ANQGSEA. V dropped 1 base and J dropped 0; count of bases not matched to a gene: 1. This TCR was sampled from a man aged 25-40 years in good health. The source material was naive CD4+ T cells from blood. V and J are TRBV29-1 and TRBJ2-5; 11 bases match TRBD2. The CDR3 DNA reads TGCAGCGTTGAAGTACTAGCGGGGGACCAAGAGACCCAGTACTTC. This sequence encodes CSVEVLAGDQETQYF.